Listed here is a single TCR beta chain. The antigen it recognizes is unknown. One base away there is no much larger clone; base qualities are not given. The CDR3 starts with the cysteine, ends with the phenylalanine, and has 15 residues. Only CDR3 DNA remains: 45 bases, in frame from the first base. The trim is 5 bases for V and 3 bases for J, with a gap of 17 bases between the germline ends. Based on the germline V gene, the CDR1 and CDR2 sequences are MNHEY and SVGAGI. This sample was included in a study of OX40 agonist ivuxolimab in advanced cancers. Concerning the study at large: Ivuxolimab was a fully human IgG2 agonistic monoclonal antibody targeting the costimulatory receptor OX40 (CD134). Peripheral TCRbeta sequencing aimed to test whether ivuxolimab altered TCR sequence diversity and caused clonal T-cell expansion. The dose-escalation cohort was 82.7% male with a mean age of approximately 59 years, ranging from roughly 20 to 85. The paper reports the monotherapy dose-escalation portion (N ≈ 50 patients) of the phase I ivuxolimab trial. Among the 50 to 55 dose-escalation patients, approximately 20 had hepatocellular carcinoma, roughly 15 melanoma, 9 renal cell carcinoma and 9 head and neck cancer. Prior anti-PD-1, anti-PD-L1 or anti-CTLA-4 therapy was permitted, and 40% to 50% of dose-escalation patients had received checkpoint inhibitors. Intravenous ivuxolimab was administered to patients every 2 weeks at six dose levels: 0.01, 0.1, 0.3, 1.5, 3 and 10 mg/kg. Partial responses occurred in three dose-escalation patients: two with cutaneous melanoma and one with hepatocellular carcinoma.

To sequence the TCRbeta CDR3 region, genomic DNA was isolated from the sorted cells. TCRbeta CDR3 regions were sequenced using the immunoSEQ Assay. The table comes from immuneACCESS by way of TCRdb, which keeps in-frame sequences with V and J called. Part of the clones is missing from these tables; in studies checked, under half for an unresolved V gene and the rest for unknown reasons. For this sample there are 55,000 to 75,000 clones; 75% to 85% appear just once. Of the sample, 1.1% is held by the ten largest clones. The trial excluded patients who had a history of autoimmune disease or were on systemic immunosuppression. Peripheral blood for TCR sequencing was collected from all dose cohorts at baseline, on cycle 4 day 1, and on cycle 7 day 1. Samples were obtained from an open-label, multicenter, first-in-human phase I dose-escalation trial of ivuxolimab. Adults with locally advanced or metastatic head and neck squamous cell, hepatocellular, melanoma or renal cell carcinoma were enrolled in the trial. Before TCR sequencing, CD4+ T cells and CD8+ T cells from peripheral blood were sorted into separate populations.

Study-wide findings and limitations: Low levels of normalized T-cell clonal expansion were also shown by some nonresponding patients. After ivuxolimab, expanded clones were on average more numerous among CD8+ T cells than among CD4+ T cells. At doses of 0.1 to 3.0 mg/kg, clonal expansion of both CD4+ and CD8+ blood T cells was observed from baseline to week 6. The antigen specificity of the clonally expanded peripheral T cells was not determined. In partial responders in the 0.1-3.0 mg/kg groups, normalized peripheral clonal expansion was found to be among the lowest, especially among CD8+ T cells.

This sequence originates from an adult with an advanced solid tumor such as melanoma, head and neck, liver or kidney cancer. This chain joins TRBV6-5 to TRBJ2-7; TRBD2 might be the D gene, on 6 matching bases. The sequencing here drew on CD4+ or CD8+ T cells sorted from blood, taken in a trial of the OX40 agonist ivuxolimab. The CDR3: CASSQPGLPSYEQYF. The base sequence is TGTGCCAGCAGTCAGCCGGGACTCCCTAGCTACGAGCAGTACTTC.